The present TCR beta chain was sequenced within a study of graft-versus-host responses after intestinal transplantation. Some clones are missing from TCRdb's copy, which holds only in-frame ones; the method was immunoSEQ multiplex PCR. Here the sample spans about 3,300 clones, 75% to 85% being singletons. This clone was recorded only once. In germline, CDR1 is MNHNS, CDR2 SASEGT. Trimming pared 1 base from V and 5 bases from J, leaving 6 bases between. This CDR3 is built from 12 residues. Intraepithelial lymphocytes and lamina propria lymphocytes were released through processing of graft tissue. This TCR came from a human patient who received an intestinal transplant, so some T cells may come from the graft donor. This chain uses TRBV6-1 with TRBJ2-7; no firm D call. This specimen consisted of ileum tissue, obtained approximately 17 and 21 days after intestinal transplantation. The CDR3 DNA is TGTGCCAGCAGTGAAGTGGTCCACGAGCAGTACTTC. It is translated as CASSEVVHEQYF.